This T cell receptor beta chain was documented in a study of blood T cell repertoires in COVID-19. Profiled with immunoSEQ multiplex PCR; TCRdb holds only in-frame clones, not every one. The top ten hold roughly 8.2% of the sample, which has about 200,000 clones, around four fifths seen once. The CDR3 has 18 residues. Germline lookup yields CDR1 LNHDA and CDR2 SQIVND (reference sequence). Trimming cost V 0 bases and J 0 bases; bases outside gene matches: 8. The V and J genes are TRBV19 and TRBJ2-5; TRBD1 agrees at 9 bases. This receptor was taken from a woman aged 80 or over with COVID-19, enrolled during active disease. The sequencing sample was made of peripheral blood. The CDR3 region is CASSIDSGQGRYQETQYF. The CDR3 bases are TGTGCCAGTAGTATAGACTCCGGACAGGGGAGGTACCAAGAGACCCAGTACTTC.